Listed below are T cell receptor beta chains from one sample, sequenced in a study of T cell responses to AZD1222 COVID-19 vaccine. Profiled with immunoSEQ multiplex PCR; TCRdb holds only in-frame clones, not every one. The sample holds some 150,000 clones, roughly nine tenths seen once. This specimen consisted of peripheral blood, obtained 28 days after the second AZD1222 dose. These receptors originate from an adult who received the AZD1222 COVID-19 vaccine. Each CDR3 is given with its conserved first and last residue. The order of the fields is J gene, clone size, D gene, CDR3 length, V gene, CDR3 DNA, CDR3 protein. A D gene is named only where the DNA matches it firmly. Clone size is stated in some rows and not others, as once, few, many or a class when expanded.

j_gene: TRBJ1-2; abundance: NA; d_gene: TRBD1; len: 16; v_gene: TRBV2; CDR3nt: TGTGCCAGCGGAGCACACGGGAGGGGGCCTGGCTATGGCTACACCTTC; CDR3aa: CASGAHGRGPGYGYTF
j_gene: TRBJ1-4; abundance: NA; d_gene: TRBD1; len: 15; v_gene: TRBV2; CDR3nt: TGTGCCAGCAGGGGGGACAGGGGGCTGAATGAAAAACTGTTTTTT; CDR3aa: CASRGDRGLNEKLFF
j_gene: TRBJ2-7; abundance: NA; d_gene: NA; len: 12; v_gene: TRBV2; CDR3nt: TGTGCCAGCCTGACAGGTAATTTGGAGCAGTACTTC; CDR3aa: CASLTGNLEQYF
j_gene: TRBJ2-3; abundance: NA; d_gene: NA; len: 20; v_gene: TRBV10-1; CDR3nt: TGCGCCAGCAGTGTAAATATCCGGGACTCCTCTCAGGGTAGCACAGATACGCAGTATTTT; CDR3aa: CASSVNIRDSSQGSTDTQYF
j_gene: TRBJ2-7; abundance: NA; d_gene: NA; len: 15; v_gene: TRBV18; CDR3nt: TGTGCCAGCCAATCGGAGGCGGGATCCTCCTACGAGCAGTACTTC; CDR3aa: CASQSEAGSSYEQYF
j_gene: TRBJ2-5; abundance: NA; d_gene: NA; len: 13; v_gene: TRBV7-2; CDR3nt: TGTGCCAGCAGCTTAGGGGGGGAAGAGACCCAGTACTTC; CDR3aa: CASSLGGEETQYF
j_gene: TRBJ1-5; abundance: NA; d_gene: NA; len: 14; v_gene: TRBV6-2/TRBV6-3; CDR3nt: TGTGCCAGCAGCCGCCCCCCACCGGGACAGCCCCAGCATTTT; CDR3aa: CASSRPPPGQPQHF
j_gene: TRBJ1-5; abundance: once; d_gene: TRBD1; len: 15; v_gene: TRBV9; CDR3nt: TGTGCCAGCAGCGTGTCGGGACAGCCTTATCAGCCCCAGCATTTT; CDR3aa: CASSVSGQPYQPQHF
j_gene: TRBJ1-1; abundance: NA; d_gene: NA; len: 16; v_gene: TRBV13; CDR3nt: TGTGCCAGCAGCTTAGCCGCGACAGAAATGAACACTGAAGCTTTCTTT; CDR3aa: CASSLAATEMNTEAFF
j_gene: TRBJ1-1; abundance: NA; d_gene: TRBD1; len: 14; v_gene: TRBV28; CDR3nt: TGTGCCAGCAGTTCAAGTGACAGGGTAGACTCGGCTTTCTTT; CDR3aa: CASSSSDRVDSAFF
j_gene: TRBJ1-4; abundance: NA; d_gene: TRBD1; len: 13; v_gene: TRBV19; CDR3nt: TGTGCCAGTGGTAGGGGGCAGGATGAAAAACTGTTTTTT; CDR3aa: CASGRGQDEKLFF
j_gene: TRBJ2-7; abundance: NA; d_gene: NA; len: 16; v_gene: TRBV11-2; CDR3nt: TGTGCCAGCAGTCAGGTTAGGCGGATGGTCCGCTACGAGCAGTACTTC; CDR3aa: CASSQVRRMVRYEQYF
j_gene: TRBJ2-6; abundance: NA; d_gene: TRBD1; len: 17; v_gene: TRBV7-8; CDR3nt: TGTGCCAGCAGCCCAGACAGGGGCTTCCGTGTGGCCAACGTCCTGACTTTC; CDR3aa: CASSPDRGFRVANVLTF
j_gene: TRBJ2-1; abundance: once; d_gene: NA; len: 15; v_gene: TRBV11-2; CDR3nt: TGTGCCAGCAGCTTAGCGGGTCACCCCTACAATGAGCAGTTCTTC; CDR3aa: CASSLAGHPYNEQFF
j_gene: TRBJ2-5; abundance: NA; d_gene: NA; len: 12; v_gene: TRBV7-9; CDR3nt: TGTGCCAGCAGCGAAGCGGCCGGGACCCAGTACTTC; CDR3aa: CASSEAAGTQYF
j_gene: TRBJ2-1; abundance: NA; d_gene: NA; len: 16; v_gene: TRBV7-2; CDR3nt: TGTGCCAGCAGCCCGGACATTACCCGGGTCTACAATGAGCAGTTCTTC; CDR3aa: CASSPDITRVYNEQFF
j_gene: TRBJ1-1; abundance: NA; d_gene: TRBD1; len: 12; v_gene: TRBV7-2; CDR3nt: TGTGCCAGCAGGTCTCAGGGGGGGGAGGCTTTCTTT; CDR3aa: CASRSQGGEAFF
j_gene: TRBJ1-6; abundance: NA; d_gene: NA; len: 13; v_gene: TRBV27; CDR3nt: TGTGCCAGCAGTTTCTATGCGGTTTCACCCCTCCACTTT; CDR3aa: CASSFYAVSPLHF
j_gene: TRBJ2-7; abundance: NA; d_gene: NA; len: 10; v_gene: TRBV28; CDR3nt: TGTGCCAGCAGTTTAAGCGAGCAGTACTTC; CDR3aa: CASSLSEQYF
j_gene: TRBJ1-1; abundance: NA; d_gene: NA; len: 13; v_gene: TRBV6-6; CDR3nt: TGTGCCAGCAGTTACTCGACGGACACTGAAGCTTTCTTT; CDR3aa: CASSYSTDTEAFF
j_gene: TRBJ1-5; abundance: NA; d_gene: NA; len: 14; v_gene: TRBV24-1; CDR3nt: TGTGCCACCAGTCAGGGCGTTAGCAATCAGCCCCAGCATTTT; CDR3aa: CATSQGVSNQPQHF
j_gene: TRBJ2-3; abundance: NA; d_gene: NA; len: 12; v_gene: TRBV19; CDR3nt: TGTGCCAGTAGTATTCGGACAGATACGCAGTATTTT; CDR3aa: CASSIRTDTQYF
j_gene: TRBJ2-7; abundance: NA; d_gene: TRBD2; len: 13; v_gene: TRBV29-1; CDR3nt: TGCAGCGTGTTCACCGGGACTAGCTACGAGCAGTACTTC; CDR3aa: CSVFTGTSYEQYF